These 4 T cell receptor beta chains share one sample of origin, sequenced in a study of T cell repertoires in cytomegalovirus infection. TCRdb re-called the reads through MiXCR, storing one row per CDR3 protein. The sample has 740,000 or so distinct CDR3 sequences, 35% seen once. What was sequenced was PBMCs. All receptors derive from a human donor in good health (CMV status not recorded). Some clones in this sample may be carry-over from other donors' samples.

This clonotype was counted a few times. V and J are TRBV15 and TRBJ2-1; D is perhaps TRBD1 or TRBD2 (5 bases each). This CDR3 is 15 amino acids long. V was clipped by 2 bases and J by 9 bases, with 17 bases between them. Germline V gene lookup returns CDR1 LNHNV and CDR2 YYDKDF (reference sequence). The CDR3 sequence is CATSRPAQGGGEQFF. Here the CDR3 DNA reads TGTGCCACCAGCAGACCCGCTCAGGGTGGAGGTGAGCAGTTCTTC.

This clonotype occurred many times. The chain employs TRBV5-4 and TRBJ1-1, with TRBD1 as a possible D gene (5 bases). Trimming shortened V by 3 bases and J by 0 bases, and 9 bases separated the two germline ends. Per germline, CDR1 SGHNT and CDR2 YYREEE (reference sequence). CDR3 length equals 14 residues. Here the CDR3 reads CASSWGFMNTEAFF. The CDR3 DNA reads TGTGCCAGCAGCTGGGGGTTCATGAACACTGAAGCTTTCTTT. Drawing the rest from reference TRBV5-4 and TRBJ1-1, the complete variable domain is ETGVTQSPTHLIKTRGQQVTLRCSSQSGHNTVSWYQQALGQGPQFIFQYYREEENGRGNFPPRFSGLQFPNYSSELNVNALELDDSALYLCASSWGFMNTEAFFGQGTRLTVV.

The CDR3 sequence: CASSLDTGTVEQYF. The CDR3 nucleotides read TGTGCCAGCAGCTTGGATACAGGGACGGTCGAGCAGTACTTC. The genes are TRBV5-4 and TRBJ2-7; possible D gene TRBD1, 6 bases. The V end lost 0 bases, the J end lost 6 bases, and 13 bases lay between the germline ends. CDR3 length equals 14 residues. From germline, CDR1 is SGHNT and CDR2 YYREEE (reference sequence).

The chain employs TRBV12-3 or TRBV12-4 and TRBJ2-4, with 7 bases that match TRBD1. V shed 5 bases, J shed 8 bases, and the junction held 3 bases outside the gene matches. This CDR3 has 12 amino acids. CDR3 nucleotide sequence: TGTGCCAGCAGTCTCCAGGGGGACATTCAGTACTTC. Protein sequence: CASSLQGDIQYF.